The rows below give T cell receptor beta chains drawn from one sample of a study of tumor-infiltrating lymphocytes in primary liver carcinoma. Using its own MiXCR run on the multiplex PCR reads, TCRdb lists one record per CDR3 protein. The table includes 52,000 or so distinct CDR3 sequences, about 78% detected once. Material for sequencing was liver tumor tissue from sampling region 5. These receptors were taken from a man aged 40-49 years with primary liver carcinoma and hepatitis B virus infection. Each CDR3 is given with its conserved first and last residue. The order of the fields is V gene, clone size, D gene, J gene, CDR3 protein, CDR3 DNA. D genes are given only for firm matches. Clone size is given for some rows only: seen once, a few or many times, or a class if the clone is expanded.

TRBV5-1,-,-,TRBJ1-5,CASSLGGTSYQPQHF,TGCGCCAGCAGCTTGGGCGGGACTAGCTATCAGCCCCAGCATTTT
TRBV4-2,-,TRBD2,TRBJ2-3,CASSQGLRIAGVGTATQYF,TGTGCCAGCAGCCAAGGATTGCGGATAGCGGGAGTTGGGACAGCTACGCAGTATTTT
TRBV10-3,-,-,TRBJ1-1,CAIKQEGTDAFF,TGTGCCATCAAGCAGGAGGGCACTGATGCTTTCTTC
TRBV6-1,once,-,TRBJ2-1,CACSKEVGGYNEQFF,TGTGCCTGCAGTAAAGAAGTGGGAGGATACAATGAGCAGTTCTTC
TRBV20-1,-,-,TRBJ2-1,CSAYPIGTDSSYNEQFF,TGCAGTGCATACCCAATCGGGACTGACAGCTCCTACAATGAGCAGTTCTTC
TRBV11-2,-,TRBD2,TRBJ2-1,CASSASGFYNGQFF,TGTGCCAGCAGTGCTAGCGGGTTCTACAATGGTCAGTTCTTC
TRBV12-3/TRBV12-4,-,-,TRBJ2-3,CAGSLSARIDTQYF,TGTGCCGGCAGTTTATCGGCGCGTATAGATACGCAGTATTTT
TRBV6-1,once,-,TRBJ1-1,CASTTQGGNTEAFF,TGTGCCAGCACTACACAGGGCGGGAACACTGAAGCTTTCTTT
TRBV6-1,many,TRBD2,TRBJ2-7,CASSWKAGEVYEQYF,TGTGCCAGCAGCTGGAAAGCGGGAGAGGTCTACGAGCAGTACTTC
TRBV10-3,-,-,TRBJ2-3,CAFSVGQTRDTQYF,TGTGCCTTCTCTGTAGGACAAACCCGGGATACGCAGTATTTT
TRBV10-3,-,-,TRBJ2-7,CAISLAENYEQYF,TGTGCCATCTCCCTCGCGGAGAACTACGAGCAGTACTTC
TRBV5-6,-,-,TRBJ2-3,CASSLRRGHRDTQYF,TGTGCCAGCAGCTTGCGCCGGGGCCACAGGGATACGCAGTACTTT
TRBV29-1,once,-,TRBJ1-1,CSVDPGWGMVVEAFF,TGCAGCGTTGATCCAGGGTGGGGTATGGTCGTTGAAGCTTTCTTT
TRBV11-1,-,-,TRBJ2-7,CASSITGSGEYEQYF,TGTGCCAGCAGCATAACGGGATCCGGAGAATACGAACAGTACTTC
TRBV18,few,TRBD2,TRBJ2-5,CASSPKRASGQETQYF,TGTGCCAGCTCACCGAAGAGGGCTAGCGGTCAAGAGACCCAGTACTTC
TRBV18,many,-,TRBJ2-7,CASSPSRGRDEQYF,TGTGCCAGCTCACCTTCTCGTGGGCGGGACGAGCAGTACTTC
TRBV11-1,-,-,TRBJ1-4,CASRRGEILFF,TGTGCCAGTAGACGTGGGGAAATACTGTTTTTT
TRBV29-1,-,-,TRBJ2-1,CSVLEEQFF,TGCAGCGTTCTGGAGGAGCAATTCTTT
TRBV2,-,-,TRBJ1-4,CASRDMVGSEKLFF,TGTGCCAGCAGGGATATGGTCGGAAGTGAAAAACTGTTTTTT
TRBV11-2,-,TRBD2,TRBJ2-7,CASSSEGTSGRASHEQYF,TGTGCCAGCAGCTCTGAAGGGACTAGCGGGAGGGCCTCCCACGAGCAGTACTTC
TRBV6-2/TRBV6-3,-,-,TRBJ2-1,CVSTSDPTIHEQFF,TGTGTCAGCACCTCCGACCCGACTATCCATGAGCAGTTCTTC
TRBV30,-,-,TRBJ1-5,CPWTGDERGGSQPQHF,TGTCCCTGGACTGGGGACGAACGGGGAGGCAGTCAGCCCCAGCATTTT
TRBV11-2,-,-,TRBJ2-5,CASSPGSIQGTGRETQYF,TGTGCCAGCAGCCCTGGCTCAATCCAGGGTACTGGTCGGGAGACCCAGTACTTC
TRBV5-4,-,-,TRBJ2-3,CASSLATNGIDTQYF,TGTGCCAGCAGCTTGGCCACTAACGGCATAGATACGCAGTATTTT
TRBV11-2,few,-,TRBJ2-1,CASSFQWVSGTGGSHEQFF,TGTGCCAGCAGCTTCCAATGGGTGTCTGGGACTGGTGGGAGTCATGAGCAGTTCTTC
TRBV11-2,-,-,TRBJ1-1,CACNLGENTEAFF,TGTGCCTGCAACCTCGGGGAGAACACTGAAGCTTTCTTT
TRBV29-1,medium-sized,TRBD1,TRBJ1-1,CSAIGQGTEAFF,TGCAGCGCCATCGGACAGGGGACTGAAGCTTTCTTT
TRBV29-1,-,-,TRBJ2-7,CSAMSSGTGAPYEQYF,TGCAGCGCCATGTCATCAGGGACCGGCGCTCCCTACGAGCAGTACTTC
TRBV5-6,-,-,TRBJ2-7,CASSRAWIGCYEQYF,TGTGCCAGCAGTCGGGCATGGATCGGGTGCTACGAGCAGTACTTC
TRBV4-2,once,-,TRBJ2-6,CASRPGTAGANVLIF,TGTGCCAGTAGACCCGGGACGGCTGGGGCCAATGTCCTGATTTTC
TRBV10-3,-,TRBD1,TRBJ1-6,CAIWTGGYNSHLHF,TGTGCCATCTGGACAGGGGGTTACAATTCACATCTCCACTTT
TRBV7-2,-,-,TRBJ1-4,CASSKRAERGTEEKLFF,TGTGCCAGCAGCAAAAGGGCAGAGAGGGGAACAGAGGAAAAACTGTTTTTT
TRBV6-1,-,-,TRBJ2-5,CASRSESDYQDTQYF,TGTGCCAGTAGGTCAGAATCGGACTACCAAGATACCCAGTACTTC
TRBV5-5,-,TRBD2,TRBJ2-1,CASSSLGTSGGNEHFF,TGTGCCAGCAGCTCCTTAGGGACTAGCGGTGGGAATGAGCACTTCTTC
TRBV5-1,once,-,TRBJ2-3,CASSLNCRGSTDTQCF,TGCGCCAGCAGCTTGAACTGCAGAGGAAGCACAGATACGCAGTGTTTT